This T cell receptor (beta chain) was profiled in a study of blood T cell repertoires in COVID-19. Germline loops: CDR1 SGHRS, CDR2 YFSETQ. Trimming took off 4 bases at V and 0 bases at J, with 13 bases between the two ends. This CDR3 region has 15 residues. This clone was detected a few times. Clones were read by immunoSEQ multiplex PCR, and TCRdb kept only the in-frame ones, dropping some. The sample has some 80,000 clones; around 84% are singletons. This chain connects TRBV5-1 to TRBJ1-1, with a tentative D call TRBD1 (6 bases). The sequencing input was peripheral blood. The sequence was collected from a man aged 55 to 70 with COVID-19, enrolled during active disease. CDR3 sequence reads: CASSTQGHLNTEAFF. The CDR3 DNA reads as TGCGCCAGCAGCACCCAGGGACACTTGAACACTGAAGCTTTCTTT.